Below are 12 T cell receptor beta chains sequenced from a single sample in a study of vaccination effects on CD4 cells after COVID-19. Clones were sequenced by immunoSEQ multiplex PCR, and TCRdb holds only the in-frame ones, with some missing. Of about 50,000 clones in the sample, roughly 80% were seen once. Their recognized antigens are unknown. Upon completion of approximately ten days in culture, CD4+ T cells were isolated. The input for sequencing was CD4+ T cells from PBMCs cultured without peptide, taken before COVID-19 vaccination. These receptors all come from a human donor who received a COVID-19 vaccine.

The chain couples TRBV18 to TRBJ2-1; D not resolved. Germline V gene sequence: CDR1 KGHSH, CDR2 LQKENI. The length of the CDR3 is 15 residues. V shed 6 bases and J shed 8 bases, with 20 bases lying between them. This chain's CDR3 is CASSRIGSKSDEQFF. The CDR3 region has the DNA TGTGCCAGCTCGCGAATAGGTTCTAAAAGCGATGAGCAGTTCTTC.

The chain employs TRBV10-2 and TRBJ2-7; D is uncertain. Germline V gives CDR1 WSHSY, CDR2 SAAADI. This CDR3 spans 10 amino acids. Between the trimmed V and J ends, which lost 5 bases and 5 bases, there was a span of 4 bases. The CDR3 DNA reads TGCGCCAGCAGTAATCACGAGCAGTACGTC. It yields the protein CASSNHEQYV.

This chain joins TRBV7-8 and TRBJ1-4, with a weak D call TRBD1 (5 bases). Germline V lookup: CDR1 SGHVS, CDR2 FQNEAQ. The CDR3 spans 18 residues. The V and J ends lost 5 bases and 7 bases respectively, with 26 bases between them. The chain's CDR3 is CASSLKIRTLGGGEKLFF. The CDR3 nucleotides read TGTGCCAGCAGCCTAAAAATAAGGACCCTCGGCGGGGGTGAAAAACTGTTTTTT.

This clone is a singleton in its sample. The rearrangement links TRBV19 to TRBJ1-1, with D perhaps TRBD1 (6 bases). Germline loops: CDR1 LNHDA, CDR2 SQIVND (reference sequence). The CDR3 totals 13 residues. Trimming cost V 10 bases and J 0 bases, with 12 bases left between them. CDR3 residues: CATRQVLNTEAFF. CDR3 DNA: TGTGCCACCAGACAGGTCTTGAACACTGAAGCTTTCTTT.

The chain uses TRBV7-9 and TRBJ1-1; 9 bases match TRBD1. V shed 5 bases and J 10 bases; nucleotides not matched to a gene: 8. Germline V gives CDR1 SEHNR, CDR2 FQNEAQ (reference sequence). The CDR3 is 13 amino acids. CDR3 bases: TGTGCCAGCAGCCCCTTACAGGGGGCTGGAGCTTTCTTT. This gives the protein CASSPLQGAGAFF.

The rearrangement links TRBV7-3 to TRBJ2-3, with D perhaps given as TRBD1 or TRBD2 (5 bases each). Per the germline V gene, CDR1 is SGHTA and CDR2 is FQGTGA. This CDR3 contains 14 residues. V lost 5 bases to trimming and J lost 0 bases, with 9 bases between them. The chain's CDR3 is CASSRDLSTDTQYF. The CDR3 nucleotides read TGTGCCAGCAGCCGGGACCTTAGCACAGATACGCAGTATTTT.

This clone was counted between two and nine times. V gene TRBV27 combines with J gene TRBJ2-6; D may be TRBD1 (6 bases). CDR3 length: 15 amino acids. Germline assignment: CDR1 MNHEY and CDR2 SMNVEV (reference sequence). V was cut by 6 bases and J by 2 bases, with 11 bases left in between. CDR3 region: CASRNTGTGANVLTF. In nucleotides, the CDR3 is TGTGCCAGCAGAAATACAGGGACTGGGGCCAACGTCCTGACTTTC. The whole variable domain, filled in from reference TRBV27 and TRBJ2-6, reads EAQVTQNPRYLITVTGKKLTVTCSQNMNHEYMSWYRQDPGLGLRQIYYSMNVEVTDKGDVPEGYKVSRKEKRNFPLILESPSPNQTSLYFCASRNTGTGANVLTFGAGSRLTVL.

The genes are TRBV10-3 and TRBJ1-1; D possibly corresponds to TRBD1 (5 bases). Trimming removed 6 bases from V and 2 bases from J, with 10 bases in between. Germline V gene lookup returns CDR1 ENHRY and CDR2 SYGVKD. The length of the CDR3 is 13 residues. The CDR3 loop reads CAISGTGNTEAFF. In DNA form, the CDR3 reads TGTGCCATCAGCGGGACCGGTAACACTGAAGCTTTCTTT.

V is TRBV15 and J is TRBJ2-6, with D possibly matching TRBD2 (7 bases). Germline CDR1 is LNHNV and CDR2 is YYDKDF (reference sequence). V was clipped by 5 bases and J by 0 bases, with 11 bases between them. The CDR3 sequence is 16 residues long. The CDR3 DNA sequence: TGTGCCACCAGCCCGGGGGGCCACTCTGGGGCCAACGTCCTGACTTTC. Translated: CATSPGGHSGANVLTF.

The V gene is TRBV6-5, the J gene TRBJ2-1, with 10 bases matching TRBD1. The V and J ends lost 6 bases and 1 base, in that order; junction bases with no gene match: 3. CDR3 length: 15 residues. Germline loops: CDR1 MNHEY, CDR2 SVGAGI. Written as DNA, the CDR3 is TGTGCCAGCAGCCGGGACAGGGGTTCCTACAATGAGCAGTTCTTC. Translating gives CASSRDRGSYNEQFF.

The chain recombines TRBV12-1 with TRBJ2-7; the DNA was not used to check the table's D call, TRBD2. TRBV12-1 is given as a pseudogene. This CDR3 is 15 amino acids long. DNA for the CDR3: TGTGCCAGCAGCTTCGTTCTAGCGAAGACCTACGAGCAGTACGTC. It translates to CASSFVLAKTYEQYV.

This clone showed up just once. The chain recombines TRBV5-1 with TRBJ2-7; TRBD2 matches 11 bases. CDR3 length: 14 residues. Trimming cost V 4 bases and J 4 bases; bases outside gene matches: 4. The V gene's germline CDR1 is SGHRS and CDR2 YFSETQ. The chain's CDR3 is CASSLSGGAYEQYV. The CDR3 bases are TGCGCCAGCAGCCTTAGCGGGGGGGCTTACGAGCAGTACGTC.